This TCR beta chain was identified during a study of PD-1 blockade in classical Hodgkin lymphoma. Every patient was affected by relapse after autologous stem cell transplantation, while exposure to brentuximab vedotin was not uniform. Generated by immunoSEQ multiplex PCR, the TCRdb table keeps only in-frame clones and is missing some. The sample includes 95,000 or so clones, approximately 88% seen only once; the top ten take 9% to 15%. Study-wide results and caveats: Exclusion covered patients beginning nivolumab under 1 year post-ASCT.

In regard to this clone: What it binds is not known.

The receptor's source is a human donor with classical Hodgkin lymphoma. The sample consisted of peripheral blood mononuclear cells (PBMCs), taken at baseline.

CDR3 amino acids: CAWSRQVDTEAFF. DNA for the CDR3: TGTGCCTGGAGCCGACAGGTCGACACTGAAGCTTTCTTT. This chain links TRBV30 with TRBJ1-1; D is perhaps TRBD1 (6 bases). The germline V and J ends were trimmed by 3 bases and 3 bases, with 11 bases remaining between them. Germline V gene sequence: CDR1 GTSNPN, CDR2 SVGIG (reference sequence). This CDR3 is built from 13 residues.